This T cell receptor (beta chain) was retrieved from a study of OX40 agonist ivuxolimab in advanced cancers. The data were produced by immunoSEQ multiplex PCR, yet TCRdb's version contains in-frame clones alone and is incomplete. The table has tens of thousands of clones, approximately 80% seen once. CDR1 MNHNS and CDR2 SASEGT come from the germline V gene. The germline V and J ends were trimmed by 6 bases and 3 bases, with 11 bases remaining between them. The CDR3 extends over 13 amino acids. The specimen was CD4+ or CD8+ T cells sorted from blood, collected in a trial of the OX40 agonist ivuxolimab. J is TRBJ1-2 and V is TRBV6-1; D is unclear. The receptor's source is an adult with an advanced solid tumor such as melanoma, head and neck, liver or kidney cancer. The CDR3 bases are TGTGCCAGCAGCGCACAGTACGACTATGGCTACACCTTC. Its translation: CASSAQYDYGYTF.